Listed here is a single T cell receptor (beta chain). The CDR3 loop spans 19 amino acids. Germline V lookup: CDR1 KGHSH, CDR2 LQKENI. The V and J ends lost 2 bases and 4 bases, in that order; junction bases with no gene match: 7. This sample stems from a study of blood T cell repertoires in COVID-19. The overall study: PBMCs, B-cell-depleted T cells, or T cells provided the cDNA or gDNA that made up the material.

As originally analysed: Amplification from reference gene primers served as the basis for estimated nucleated cell counts. Clones were read by immunoSEQ multiplex PCR, and TCRdb kept only the in-frame ones, dropping some. V and J calls plus clone size are reproduced from that table; the DNA served to infer D and trimming. Of more than 95,000 clones in the sample, approximately 87% were seen once. Sample: peripheral blood. This chain connects TRBV18 to TRBJ2-6, with 14 nucleotides matching TRBD2. The clonotype was recovered from a man between 45 and 60 years old with acute or convalescent COVID-19. The CDR3 sequence: CASSPGTSGSGAGANVLTF. The CDR3 DNA follows: TGTGCCAGCTCACCAGGGACTAGCGGGAGTGGGGCAGGGGCCAACGTCCTGACTTTC. Full variable domain (missing parts from reference TRBV18 and TRBJ2-6): NAGVMQNPRHLVRRRGQEARLRCSPMKGHSHVYWYRQLPEEGLKFMVYLQKENIIDESGMPKERFSAEFPKEGPSILRIQQVVRGDSAAYFCASSPGTSGSGAGANVLTFGAGSRLTVL.